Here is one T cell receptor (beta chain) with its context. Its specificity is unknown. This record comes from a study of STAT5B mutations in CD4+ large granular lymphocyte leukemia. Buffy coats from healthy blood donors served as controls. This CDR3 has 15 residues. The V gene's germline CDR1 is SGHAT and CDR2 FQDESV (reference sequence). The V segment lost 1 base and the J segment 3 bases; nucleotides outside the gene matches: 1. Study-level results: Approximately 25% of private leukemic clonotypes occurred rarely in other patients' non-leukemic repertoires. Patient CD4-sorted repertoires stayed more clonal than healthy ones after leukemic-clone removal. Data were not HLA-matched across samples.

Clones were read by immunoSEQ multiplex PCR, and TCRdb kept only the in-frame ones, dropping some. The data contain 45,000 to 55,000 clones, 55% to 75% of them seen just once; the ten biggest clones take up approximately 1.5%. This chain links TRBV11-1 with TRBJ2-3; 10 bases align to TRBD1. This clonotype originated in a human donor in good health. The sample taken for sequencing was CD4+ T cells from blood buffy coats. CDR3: CASSLGDRGTDTQYF. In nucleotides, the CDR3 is TGTGCCAGCAGCTTAGGGGACAGGGGTACAGATACGCAGTATTTT. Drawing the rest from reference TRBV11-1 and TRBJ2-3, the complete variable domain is EAEVAQSPRYKITEKSQAVAFWCDPISGHATLYWYRQILGQGPELLVQFQDESVVDDSQLPKDRFSAERLKGVDSTLKIQPAELGDSAMYLCASSLGDRGTDTQYFGPGTRLTVL.